This T cell receptor (beta chain) was obtained from a study of T cell changes during pregnancy in multiple sclerosis. The repertoire was sequenced with immunoSEQ multiplex PCR; TCRdb's copy has only in-frame clones and lacks some. The profile shows 40,000 to 50,000 clones, less than 95% of them singletons. This clone appeared once. With 8 bases clipped from V and 3 bases from J, the junction kept 7 bases outside the gene matches. CDR1 is MNHEY and CDR2 is SMNVEV in the germline V gene (reference sequence). The CDR3 runs to 14 residues. V usage is TRBV27 and J usage is TRBJ2-7, with 10 bases matching TRBD2. This TCR was recovered from a female donor with multiple sclerosis, enrolled in a pregnancy study. The sequencing here drew on CD8+ T cells from peripheral blood mononuclear cells, taken in the first trimester of pregnancy. The CDR3, as DNA: TGTGCCAGCGGGGGGGCTAGCGGGAGCTACGAGCAGTACTTC. Its protein is CASGGASGSYEQYF.